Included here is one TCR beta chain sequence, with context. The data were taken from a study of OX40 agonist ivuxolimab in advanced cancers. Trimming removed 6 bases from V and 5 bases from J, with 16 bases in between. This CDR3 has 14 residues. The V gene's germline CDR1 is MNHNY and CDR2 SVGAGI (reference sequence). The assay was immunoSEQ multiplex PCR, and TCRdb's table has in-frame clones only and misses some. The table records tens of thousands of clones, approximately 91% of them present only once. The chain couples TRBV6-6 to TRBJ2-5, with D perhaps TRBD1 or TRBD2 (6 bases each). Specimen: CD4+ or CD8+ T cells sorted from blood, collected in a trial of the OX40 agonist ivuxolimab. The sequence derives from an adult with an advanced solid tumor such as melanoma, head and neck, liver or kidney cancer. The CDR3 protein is CASSKRGVGETQYF. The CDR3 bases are TGTGCCAGCAGCAAGAGGGGGGTGGGGGAGACCCAGTACTTC.